The 25 T cell receptor beta chains below all came from one sample that was sequenced in a study of post-analysis software for immune sequencing data. Findings and caveats of the study: Elevated frequency relative to controls characterized four or five TRBV segments in patients, TRBV5-6, TRBV5-1 and TRBV20-1 among them.

Their cognate antigens are unknown. The TCR beta cDNA libraries carried unique molecular identifiers. TCRdb called the PCR reads again in MiXCR, with one record for every CDR3 protein. The profile covers a few hundred thousand distinct CDR3 sequences, with 36% appearing a single time and 4% to 6% taken by the ten largest. Sequenced: blood. The receptors stem from a girl aged 10-17 years with multiple sclerosis.

J is TRBJ2-2 and V is TRBV4-1, with TRBD2 matching 7 bases. CDR1 is MGHRA, CDR2 YSYEKL, per germline. The V segment lost 5 bases and the J segment 4 bases; nucleotides outside the gene matches: 16. CDR3 length: 18 amino acids. Here the CDR3 DNA reads TGCGCCAGCAGCGTAAGGGGTGGGGGGGAACGGGTCACCGGGGAGCTGTTTTTT. Translating gives CASSVRGGGERVTGELFF.

The rearrangement joins TRBV6-4 to TRBJ1-5; possible D gene TRBD1, 5 bases. V lost 0 bases to trimming and J lost 0 bases, with 15 bases between them. This CDR3 contains 18 residues. Germline CDR1 reads MRHNA; CDR2 reads SNTAGT. The DNA for the CDR3 is TGTGCCAGCAGTGACTCGATAGGGGCAAGCTATAGCAATCAGCCCCAGCATTTT. It yields the protein CASSDSIGASYSNQPQHF.

This clonotype has just a few counts. The gene calls are TRBV5-1 and TRBJ1-1; D remains unclear. The CDR3 loop spans 13 amino acids. Trimming removed 4 bases at V and 6 bases at J, with 13 bases between. The V gene's germline CDR1 is SGHRS and CDR2 YFSETQ. CDR3 in DNA: TGCGCCAGCAGCCCCCTGAGCGGGTCTGAAGCTTTCTTT. It is translated as CASSPLSGSEAFF.

This chain joins TRBV6-6 and TRBJ2-5; D possibly corresponds to TRBD2 (6 bases). Germline V gives CDR1 MNHNY, CDR2 SVGAGI (reference sequence). The CDR3 totals 12 residues. Trimming took off 7 bases at V and 11 bases at J, with 17 bases between the two ends. The CDR3 reads CASISPGSQQYF. CDR3 in DNA: TGTGCCAGCATCTCCCCCGGGAGTCAGCAGTACTTC.

This clonotype was recorded many times. The chain uses TRBV20-1 and TRBJ1-4, with TRBD1 as a possible D gene (5 bases). CDR1 and CDR2 from the germline V gene are DFQATT and SNEGSKA (reference sequence). The CDR3 loop spans 13 amino acids. V shed 2 bases and J shed 8 bases, with 12 bases lying between them. DNA of the CDR3: TGCAGTGCTAGACCCGCAGGGTGGGAAAAACTGTTTTTT. Its protein is CSARPAGWEKLFF.

This chain joins TRBV7-6 and TRBJ1-3; the D is unclear. Trimming pared 2 bases from V and 11 bases from J, leaving 13 bases between. The CDR3 sequence is 13 residues long. Germline V gene data show CDR1 as SGHVS and CDR2 as FNYEAQ. The CDR3 loop reads CASSLRVEGPIYF. CDR3 coding DNA: TGTGCCAGCAGCTTAAGGGTGGAGGGTCCCATATATTTT.

This clonotype occurred a few times. This chain connects TRBV6-1 to TRBJ2-7; 11 positions agree with TRBD2. The junction had 10 bases not matched to a gene; V was cut back by 6 bases and J by 3 bases. Germline-derived CDR1 and CDR2 are MNHNS and SASEGT. The CDR3 contains 16 residues. CDR3 sequence: CASRAELAGALYEQYF. In DNA, the CDR3 is TGTGCCAGCAGAGCCGAACTAGCGGGGGCCCTCTACGAGCAGTACTTC.

The chain carries TRBV28 and TRBJ2-3, with unresolved D. The CDR3 is made up of 13 amino acids. Trimming took off 6 bases at V and 0 bases at J, with 7 bases between the two ends. Germline V gene sequence: CDR1 MDHEN, CDR2 SYDVKM. CDR3 bases: TGTGCCAGCAGCGCACCTAGCACAGATACGCAGTATTTT. This gives the protein CASSAPSTDTQYF. The whole variable domain, filled in from reference TRBV28 and TRBJ2-3, reads DVKVTQSSRYLVKRTGEKVFLECVQDMDHENMFWYRQDPGLGLRLIYFSYDVKMKEKGDIPEGYSVSREKKERFSLILESASTNQTSMYLCASSAPSTDTQYFGPGTRLTVL.

This clonotype was recorded at least ten times. V gene TRBV7-8 combines with J gene TRBJ1-1, with 7 positions matching TRBD1. The CDR3 covers 15 residues. CDR1 and CDR2 from the germline V gene are SGHVS and FQNEAQ. Trimming at V came to 5 bases and at J to 3 bases, leaving 9 bases not matched to a gene. The chain's CDR3 is CASSAWGTDDTEAFF. CDR3 nucleotide sequence: TGTGCCAGCAGCGCGTGGGGGACAGATGACACTGAAGCTTTCTTT.

Regarding this clonotype: Since a much larger clone is just one base distant, this may be a read error. It is likely a read error, because the conserved phenylalanine at the end of the CDR3 is missing. This sequence joins TRBV5-6 and TRBJ1-2, with a weak D call TRBD1 (5 bases). Looked up from germline, CDR1 is SGHDT and CDR2 is YYEEEE. Trimming removed 4 bases at V and 8 bases at J, with 15 bases between. CDR3 length equals 13 residues. CDR3 in DNA: TGTGCCAGCAGCACGGGGCTGGCCGTAGGCTACACCGTC. Translation gives CASSTGLAVGYTV.

The chain is built from TRBV5-1 and TRBJ1-5; D perhaps matches TRBD1 (6 bases). The CDR3 consists of 18 residues. V was trimmed by 4 bases and J by 0 bases, leaving 20 bases between them. The germline V gene has CDR1 SGHRS and CDR2 YFSETQ. The CDR3 sequence: CASSRFFWDIDSNQPQHF. The CDR3 DNA sequence: TGCGCCAGCAGCCGTTTCTTTTGGGACATTGATAGCAATCAGCCCCAGCATTTT.

This clonotype was counted at least ten times. The chain joins TRBV20-1 to TRBJ2-1; D perhaps matches TRBD1 (5 bases). Trimming stripped 6 bases from V and 9 bases from J, with 15 bases between. CDR3 length: 12 amino acids. The germline gives CDR1 DFQATT, CDR2 SNEGSKA (reference sequence). CDR3 bases: TGCAGTGCAGGGGAAAAGGAAGGTGAGCAGTTCTTC. This encodes CSAGEKEGEQFF.

This clonotype was seen ten or more times. The rearrangement uses TRBV7-9 and TRBJ2-3, with 12 bases identical to TRBD1. The CDR3 loop spans 18 amino acids. Germline CDR1 and CDR2: SEHNR and FQNEAQ (reference sequence). Trimming cost V 5 bases and J 3 bases; bases outside gene matches: 12. The CDR3 is CASSPRGQGAPPTDTQYF. CDR3 nucleotide sequence: TGTGCCAGCAGCCCGAGGGGACAGGGGGCTCCCCCGACAGATACGCAGTATTTT.

In this sample, this clonotype turned up once. The chain uses TRBV20-1 and TRBJ2-1; 12 nucleotides line up with TRBD1. CDR1 DFQATT and CDR2 SNEGSKA come from the germline V gene (reference sequence). The CDR3 loop spans 12 amino acids. Trimming at V came to 5 bases and at J to 9 bases, leaving 2 bases not matched to a gene. The CDR3 nucleotides are TGCAGTGCTGGGGACAGGGGGCTTGAGCAGTTCTTC. Amino acid sequence: CSAGDRGLEQFF.

The V and J genes are TRBV12-3 or TRBV12-4 and TRBJ2-1; D is ambiguous. Trimming cost V 8 bases and J 5 bases, with 16 bases left between them. The CDR3 covers 14 residues. The CDR3 spells CASWIAGTDNEQFF. Here the CDR3 DNA reads TGTGCCAGCTGGATCGCCGGTACCGACAATGAGCAGTTCTTC.

This clonotype was seen ten or more times. The chain carries TRBV6-2 or TRBV6-3 and TRBJ2-1; D call uncertain. With 7 bases removed from V and 2 bases from J, the gap between germline ends came to 12 bases. Germline V lookup: CDR1 MNHEY, CDR2 SVGEGT. The length of the CDR3 is 14 residues. The CDR3 DNA is TGTGCCAGCACTGGCCACCTTACCTACAATGAGCAGTTCTTC. This encodes CASTGHLTYNEQFF.

Comments on this clonotype: One junction end disagrees with the germline gene, perhaps due to a read error. This chain links TRBV20-1 with TRBJ1-4, with unresolved D. The DNA end is more similar to TRBJ2-3, so the J call may be wrong. Germline CDR1 is DFQATT and CDR2 is SNEGSKA (reference sequence). This CDR3 is 10 amino acids long. The CDR3 sequence is CSARVETQYF. The CDR3 DNA follows: TGCAGTGCCAGAGTGGAGACGCAGTATTTT.

This clonotype was counted ten times or more. This sequence joins TRBV29-1 and TRBJ1-2, with D uncertain. The CDR3 covers 13 residues. Germline CDR1 SQVTM, CDR2 ANQGSEA. Trimming took 7 bases from V and 4 from J, leaving 16 bases between them. CDR3 in DNA: TGCAGCGCTGACCGCGTAGGTCCCTATGGCTACACCTTC. Protein sequence: CSADRVGPYGYTF.

In regard to this clonotype: Given a much more abundant clone one base away, this may be a read error. This rearrangement joins TRBV20-1 to TRBJ2-7, with 10 bases matching TRBD2. With 2 bases clipped from V and 5 bases from J, the junction kept 12 bases outside the gene matches. CDR3 length: 16 amino acids. Germline CDR1 reads DFQATT; CDR2 reads SNEGSKA (reference sequence). The DNA for the CDR3 is TGCAGTGCTAGAAACCAGCGGGGGGGGCTATATAACGAGCAGTACTTC. This sequence encodes CSARNQRGGLYNEQYF.

Worth noting for this clonotype: This clone may be a read error of a much larger clone one base away. The V and J genes are TRBV7-9 and TRBJ2-1; D perhaps matches TRBD2 (6 bases). Germline-derived CDR1 and CDR2 are SEHNR and FQNEAQ (reference sequence). The CDR3 has 17 amino acids. The CDR3 nucleotides are TGTACCAGCAGCTTAGCAGTTCGGAGCGGGTTTAACAATGAGCAGTTCTTC. It codes for CTSSLAVRSGFNNEQFF. Using reference TRBV7-9 and TRBJ2-1 for the parts outside the CDR3, the full variable domain is DTGVSQNPRHKITKRGQNVTFRCDPISEHNRLYWYRQTLGQGPEFLTYFQNEAQLEKSRLLSDRFSAERPKGSFSTLEIQRTEQGDSAMYLCTSSLAVRSGFNNEQFFGPGTRLTVL.

This clonotype came up once. J is TRBJ1-2 and V is TRBV7-2; the D is unclear. Per germline, CDR1 SGHTA and CDR2 FQGNSA. Trimming took 0 bases from V and 2 from J, leaving 25 bases between them. This CDR3 has 20 residues. This CDR3 reads CASSLAVGSRKGPLNYGYTF. The CDR3 DNA is TGTGCCAGCAGCTTAGCAGTCGGCAGCAGGAAAGGACCCTTAAACTATGGCTACACCTTC.

This rearrangement joins TRBV7-2 to TRBJ1-5, with D maybe TRBD1 (6 bases). The V gene lost 1 base and the J gene lost 5 bases, with 9 bases spanning the gap. The CDR3 is made up of 14 amino acids. From germline, CDR1 is SGHTA and CDR2 FQGNSA. The chain's CDR3 is CASSLVPGDQPQHF. CDR3 nucleotide sequence: TGTGCCAGCAGCTTAGTACCAGGGGATCAGCCCCAGCATTTT.

This clonotype was recorded at least ten times. The V call is TRBV29-1, the J call TRBJ1-2, with D perhaps TRBD1 (5 bases). The length of the CDR3 is 16 residues. The V gene lost 0 bases and the J gene lost 5 bases, with 19 bases spanning the gap. Germline CDR1 SQVTM, CDR2 ANQGSEA. The CDR3 protein is CSVEDPSGPGGYGYTF. As DNA, the CDR3 is TGCAGCGTTGAAGATCCCTCAGGCCCCGGGGGGTATGGCTACACCTTC.

This clonotype was counted only a few times. This chain joins TRBV20-1 and TRBJ1-2; D unclear. V dropped 1 base and J dropped 4 bases, with 7 bases sitting between them. The CDR3 totals 12 residues. Germline V gene data show CDR1 as DFQATT and CDR2 as SNEGSKA (reference sequence). Here the CDR3 DNA reads TGCAGTGCTAGAGTGACGTCCTATGGCTACACCTTC. Protein: CSARVTSYGYTF.

This clonotype was picked up many times. The CDR3 spells CASRGGQETQYF. DNA of the CDR3: TGCGCCAGCAGGGGAGGCCAAGAGACCCAGTACTTC. The chain has TRBV4-1 and TRBJ2-5; the D gene is possibly TRBD2 (6 bases). V lost 6 bases and J 1 base, leaving 6 bases between the germline ends. The germline V gene encodes CDR1 MGHRA and CDR2 YSYEKL. The CDR3 is 12 residues long.